Below, 32 T cell receptor beta chains from the same sample are listed, as sequenced in a study of PD-L1 blockade in urothelial cancer. TCRdb's copy holds only in-frame clones and misses some; the assay was immunoSEQ multiplex PCR. The sample has 35,000 to 50,000 clones, roughly 86% seen once. Sample: PBMCs, taken around atezolizumab (anti-PD-L1) treatment. Receptors were obtained from a man between 65 and 85 years old with urothelial cancer.

The chain combines TRBV5-6 with TRBJ1-5; D might be TRBD1 (5 bases). CDR3 length: 16 residues. V was shortened by 0 bases and J by 0 bases, with 10 bases between the two germline ends. The germline gives CDR1 SGHDT, CDR2 YYEEEE. In nucleotides, the CDR3 is TGTGCCAGCAGCTTGGGAACAGGTATTAGCAATCAGCCCCAGCATTTT. This sequence encodes CASSLGTGISNQPQHF.

For the CDR3, the DNA is TGTGCCAGCAGATTAGCGGGGAGCTCCTACAATGAGCAGTTCTTC. Translation: CASRLAGSSYNEQFF. V and J are TRBV6-5 and TRBJ2-1, with 8 bases matching TRBD2. Trimming took 6 bases from V and 0 from J; bases not matched to a gene: 4. CDR1 MNHEY and CDR2 SVGAGI come from the germline V gene. The CDR3 is made up of 15 amino acids.

This chain joins TRBV28 and TRBJ2-1; D call uncertain. V lost 5 bases and J lost 12, with 14 bases in between. Germline V CDR1 and CDR2: MDHEN, SYDVKM. This CDR3 has 12 residues. The DNA for the CDR3 is TGTGCCAGCAGTCGTGACACTTTTTGGCAGTTCTTC. Its protein is CASSRDTFWQFF.

This chain links TRBV4-1 with TRBJ2-2; 10 bases match TRBD2. The V gene's germline CDR1 is MGHRA and CDR2 YSYEKL. CDR3 length equals 17 residues. V lost 4 bases and J lost 4; bases outside the gene matches: 9. The CDR3 sequence is CASSRGAGGPATGELFF. Here the CDR3 DNA reads TGCGCCAGCAGCCGCGGAGCGGGAGGGCCGGCCACCGGGGAGCTGTTTTTT.

This chain uses TRBV7-8 with TRBJ1-5; 9 bases line up with TRBD1. CDR1 is SGHVS and CDR2 is FQNEAQ in the germline V gene. V lost 4 bases to trimming and J lost 5 bases; unmatched junction nucleotides: 6. This CDR3 region has 15 residues. The CDR3 DNA is TGTGCCAGCAGCTACCGGACAGGGGATCATCAGCCCCAGCATTTT. Amino acids: CASSYRTGDHQPQHF.

The V call is TRBV27, the J call TRBJ1-4; D is perhaps TRBD1 (6 bases). This CDR3 is built from 17 residues. The germline CDR1 and CDR2 sequences are MNHEY and SMNVEV (reference sequence). V was trimmed by 5 bases and J by 3 bases, leaving 19 bases between them. The CDR3 coding sequence is TGTGCCAGCAGTGGCCGGGACACAGCCGCGGCTAATGAAAAACTGTTTTTT. Translation gives CASSGRDTAAANEKLFF.

In nucleotides, the CDR3 is TGCAGCTACGAGGGGACACCGAACACTGAAGCTTTCTTT. Translating it yields CSYEGTPNTEAFF. V usage is TRBV29-1 and J usage is TRBJ1-1; TRBD1 might be the D (6 bases). CDR1 SQVTM and CDR2 ANQGSEA come from the germline V gene. V was pared by 8 bases and J by 1 base, with 14 bases between. The CDR3 is 13 amino acids.

The chain joins TRBV5-1 to TRBJ2-2; D ambiguous. CDR3 length: 13 residues. Trimming stripped 2 bases from V and 5 bases from J, with 7 bases between. Germline lookup yields CDR1 SGHRS and CDR2 YFSETQ. The CDR3 DNA reads TGCGCCAGCAGCTTACATCGAACCGGGGAGCTGTTTTTT. As protein: CASSLHRTGELFF.

The V and J genes are TRBV28 and TRBJ2-3; 7 positions agree with TRBD2. J was trimmed by 4 bases and V by 8 bases; bases with no gene match: 9. The germline gives CDR1 MDHEN, CDR2 SYDVKM. This CDR3 is built from 14 residues. Here the CDR3 reads CASQPGLVPDTQYF. CDR3 nucleotide sequence: TGTGCCAGCCAACCTGGACTAGTCCCAGATACGCAGTATTTT.

The rearrangement uses TRBV11-2 and TRBJ2-1, with 9 bases identical to TRBD2. The CDR3 has 15 amino acids. CDR1 is SGHAT and CDR2 is FQNNGV in the germline V gene. Trimming took 5 bases from V and 4 from J; bases not matched to a gene: 6. In DNA form, the CDR3 reads TGTGCCAGCAGCCGAGCGGGAGGTGATTACAATGAGCAGTTCTTC. Translating it yields CASSRAGGDYNEQFF.

This clone was detected once. The chain couples TRBV5-1 to TRBJ2-1; D remains unclear. The CDR3 totals 15 residues. CDR1 SGHRS and CDR2 YFSETQ come from the germline V gene. V shed 2 bases and J shed 0 bases, with 9 bases lying between them. CDR3 DNA: TGCGCCAGCAGCTTCACTGGTAGCTCCTACAATGAGCAGTTCTTC. Its protein product is CASSFTGSSYNEQFF.

This chain uses TRBV4-2 with TRBJ1-1; D call uncertain. V lost 4 bases and J 6 bases, leaving 12 bases between the germline ends. The CDR3 is made up of 13 amino acids. CDR1 is LGHNA, CDR2 YNFKEQ, per germline. CDR3 nucleotides: TGTGCCAGCAGCCCGAGGTCGGGATCTGAAGCTTTCTTT. This codes for CASSPRSGSEAFF.

V is TRBV7-9 and J is TRBJ1-1; a weak D match, TRBD1 (5 bases). Trimming left V 6 bases short and J 6 bases short, with 17 bases between. Germline CDR1 is SEHNR and CDR2 is FQNEAQ (reference sequence). This CDR3 has 14 residues. For the CDR3, the DNA is TGTGCCAGCAGACCAACCGGGGGGTGGGCTGAAGCTTTCTTT. Protein: CASRPTGGWAEAFF.

This CDR3 is CASVGTGDPGANVLTF. In DNA, the CDR3 is TGTGCCAGCGTCGGGACAGGGGACCCTGGGGCCAACGTCCTGACTTTC. This rearrangement joins TRBV28 to TRBJ2-6; 10 bases map to TRBD1. CDR1 MDHEN and CDR2 SYDVKM come from the germline V gene. This CDR3 region has 16 residues. With 8 bases clipped from V and 2 bases from J, the junction kept 6 bases outside the gene matches.

The V call is TRBV4-2, the J call TRBJ1-3; perhaps TRBD1 as D (5 bases). Germline V gives CDR1 LGHNA, CDR2 YNFKEQ. The ends were cut back, 1 base at V and 4 bases at J, with 17 bases in the middle. The CDR3 has 17 residues. The CDR3 DNA is TGTGCCAGCAGCCAAGGGGAGCAGGGAGGGAGCGGAAACACCATATATTTT. Amino acids: CASSQGEQGGSGNTIYF.

V usage is TRBV9 and J usage is TRBJ1-1; D uncertain. CDR1 and CDR2 from the germline V gene are SGDLS and YYNGEE. Trimming cost V 1 base and J 1 base, with 5 bases left between them. The CDR3 spans 13 residues. CDR3 loop: CASSVRGNTEAFF. Here the CDR3 DNA reads TGTGCCAGCAGCGTACGAGGGAACACTGAAGCTTTCTTT.

The V call is TRBV9, the J call TRBJ2-2; 11 nucleotides line up with TRBD2. Germline V gene lookup returns CDR1 SGDLS and CDR2 YYNGEE. The junction had 5 bases not matched to a gene; V was cut back by 0 bases and J by 7 bases. This CDR3 region has 16 residues. Here the CDR3 DNA reads TGTGCCAGCAGCGTAGCCCCTAGCGGGAGGAGCGGGGAGCTGTTTTTT. Translated: CASSVAPSGRSGELFF.

The gene calls are TRBV6-1 and TRBJ2-2; 10 nucleotides line up with TRBD1. The CDR3 runs to 17 residues. J was trimmed by 7 bases and V by 3 bases; bases with no gene match: 11. Per the germline V gene, CDR1 is MNHNS and CDR2 is SASEGT. This chain's CDR3 is CASSDAAGTGDFGELFF. In nucleotides, the CDR3 is TGTGCCAGCAGTGACGCTGCCGGGACAGGGGATTTCGGGGAGCTGTTTTTT.

V usage is TRBV14 and J usage is TRBJ2-7; 7 bases line up with TRBD1. CDR1 and CDR2 from the germline V gene are SGHDN and FVKESK. Losses at the gene ends were 5 bases for V and 4 bases for J; bases not matched to a gene: 8. The CDR3 totals 14 residues. As DNA, the CDR3 is TGTGCCAGCAGCTTACCGGGACAGCTATACGAGCAGTACTTC. Protein sequence: CASSLPGQLYEQYF. Full variable domain (remainder filled in from reference TRBV14 and TRBJ2-7): EAGVTQFPSHSVIEKGQTVTLRCDPISGHDNLYWYRRVMGKEIKFLLHFVKESKQDESGMPNNRFLAERTGGTYSTLKVQPAELEDSGVYFCASSLPGQLYEQYFGPGTRLTVT.

On this clone itself: The junction shows a germline mismatch at one end, possibly a read error. The CDR3 loop reads CASSMGGQRTYTQYF. Written as DNA, the CDR3 is TGTGCCAGTAGTATGGGAGGGCAACGCACATATACGCAGTATTTT. The J gene is TRBJ2-3, the V gene TRBV19, with 7 bases lining up with TRBD2. The CDR3 extends over 15 amino acids. The V gene's germline CDR1 is LNHDA and CDR2 SQIVND (reference sequence).

The chain joins TRBV13 to TRBJ2-1; 9 nucleotides agree with TRBD1. CDR1 PRHDT and CDR2 FYEKMQ come from the germline V gene (reference sequence). This CDR3 is built from 17 residues. J gave up 9 bases and V 4 bases, and 16 bases lay outside the gene matches. CDR3 sequence (DNA): TGTGCCAGCAGCTCTACTTCCTGGACAGGGGCCGCGGCTGAGCAGTTCTTC. It yields the protein CASSSTSWTGAAAEQFF.

The chain employs TRBV12-5 and TRBJ2-7; no clear D. CDR3 length: 13 residues. Germline V gene sequence: CDR1 LGHNT, CDR2 FRNRAP. Between the trimmed V and J ends, which lost 5 bases and 0 bases, there was a span of 8 bases. The DNA of the CDR3 is TGTGCTAGTGGTCCGCGGAGCTCCTACGAGCAGTACTTC. It translates to CASGPRSSYEQYF. The full variable domain, completed using reference TRBV12-5 and TRBJ2-7, is DARVTQTPRHKVTEMGQEVTMRCQPILGHNTVFWYRQTMMQGLELLAYFRNRAPLDDSGMPKDRFSAEMPDATLATLKIQPSEPRDSAVYFCASGPRSSYEQYFGPGTRLTVT.

The gene calls are TRBV2 and TRBJ2-3; the match to TRBD1 covers 7 bases. Germline assignment: CDR1 SNHLY and CDR2 FYNNEI. This CDR3 has 13 residues. Trimming at V came to 0 bases and at J to 15 bases, leaving 9 bases not matched to a gene. The CDR3 nucleotides read TGTGCCAGCAGTGAAGCGCTTGACAGGGTGGGATATTTT. It is translated as CASSEALDRVGYF.

The chain joins TRBV7-3 to TRBJ2-1, with 12 bases that match TRBD2. The CDR3 runs to 15 residues. V was clipped by 3 bases and J by 8 bases; unmatched bases: 5. Germline V CDR1 and CDR2: SGHTA, FQGTGA. CDR3 coding DNA: TGTGCCAGCAGCTTGACTAGCGGGAGTTTCGATGAGCAGTTCTTC. Encoded protein: CASSLTSGSFDEQFF.

The rearrangement joins TRBV18 to TRBJ2-1; 10 positions agree with TRBD1. Germline loops: CDR1 KGHSH, CDR2 LQKENI. The CDR3 loop spans 15 amino acids. Trimming removed 2 bases from V and 6 bases from J; junction bases left unmatched: 4. This CDR3 reads CASSPLWDRGNEQFF. CDR3 bases: TGTGCCAGCTCACCATTGTGGGACAGGGGCAATGAGCAGTTCTTC.

The V gene is TRBV7-9, the J gene TRBJ2-1; unclear D gene. This CDR3 spans 13 amino acids. The germline V gene has CDR1 SEHNR and CDR2 FQNEAQ (reference sequence). The germline V and J ends were trimmed by 5 bases and 6 bases, with 11 bases remaining between them. The CDR3 nucleotides read TGTGCCAGCAGCCCCCCGATCAGCAATGAGCAGTTCTTC. Translating gives CASSPPISNEQFF.

The J gene is TRBJ2-7, the V gene TRBV5-4; D may be TRBD1 (6 bases). The germline V gene encodes CDR1 SGHNT and CDR2 YYREEE (reference sequence). This CDR3 has 15 residues. V lost 0 bases, J lost 4 bases, and 14 bases lay in between. This CDR3 reads CASSLGNRVHYEQYF. CDR3 nucleotides: TGTGCCAGCAGCTTGGGGAACAGGGTGCATTACGAGCAGTACTTC.

This chain links TRBV12-1 with TRBJ2-1; whether TRBD2, the table's D call, matches the DNA was not checked. TRBV12-1 is a recognized pseudogene. The CDR3 consists of 15 residues. CDR3 sequence (DNA): TGTGCCAGCAGCGCCAGGACTAGATCCTACAATGAGCAGTTCTTC. Encoded protein: CASSARTRSYNEQFF.

The sample holds one count of this clone. V is TRBV6-4 and J is TRBJ1-2, with TRBD1 as a possible D gene (5 bases). V was clipped by 2 bases and J by 8 bases, with 15 bases between them. The CDR3 runs to 14 residues. From germline, CDR1 is MRHNA and CDR2 SNTAGT. The CDR3 loop reads CASSDNRAWGGYTF. DNA of the CDR3: TGTGCCAGCAGTGACAACCGGGCCTGGGGCGGCTACACCTTC.

This clone was picked up a small number of times. The genes are TRBV14 and TRBJ2-6; D gene uncertain. CDR1 and CDR2 (germline): SGHDN, FVKESK. The CDR3 loop spans 18 amino acids. V lost 3 bases and J 1 base, leaving 16 bases between the germline ends. The chain's CDR3 is CASSQGTTTVSGANVLTF. CDR3 DNA: TGTGCCAGCAGCCAGGGTACGACCACAGTATCTGGGGCCAACGTCCTGACTTTC.

V and J are TRBV20-1 and TRBJ2-5, with TRBD2 identical over 10 bases. The CDR3 length is 11 residues. Germline CDR1 DFQATT, CDR2 SNEGSKA (reference sequence). The CDR3 DNA follows: TGCACTAGCGGGAGCCAAGAGACCCAGTACTTC. Translation: CTSGSQETQYF.

The table lists this clone with a count of one. This chain uses TRBV27 with TRBJ2-5; 8 nucleotides align to TRBD1. Germline lookup yields CDR1 MNHEY and CDR2 SMNVEV (reference sequence). Trimming took 6 bases from V and 4 from J; bases not matched to a gene: 7. The CDR3 spans 14 residues. CDR3 sequence (DNA): TGTGCCAGCAGCCTACTCGGACAGGGAGAGACCCAGTACTTC. It translates to CASSLLGQGETQYF.